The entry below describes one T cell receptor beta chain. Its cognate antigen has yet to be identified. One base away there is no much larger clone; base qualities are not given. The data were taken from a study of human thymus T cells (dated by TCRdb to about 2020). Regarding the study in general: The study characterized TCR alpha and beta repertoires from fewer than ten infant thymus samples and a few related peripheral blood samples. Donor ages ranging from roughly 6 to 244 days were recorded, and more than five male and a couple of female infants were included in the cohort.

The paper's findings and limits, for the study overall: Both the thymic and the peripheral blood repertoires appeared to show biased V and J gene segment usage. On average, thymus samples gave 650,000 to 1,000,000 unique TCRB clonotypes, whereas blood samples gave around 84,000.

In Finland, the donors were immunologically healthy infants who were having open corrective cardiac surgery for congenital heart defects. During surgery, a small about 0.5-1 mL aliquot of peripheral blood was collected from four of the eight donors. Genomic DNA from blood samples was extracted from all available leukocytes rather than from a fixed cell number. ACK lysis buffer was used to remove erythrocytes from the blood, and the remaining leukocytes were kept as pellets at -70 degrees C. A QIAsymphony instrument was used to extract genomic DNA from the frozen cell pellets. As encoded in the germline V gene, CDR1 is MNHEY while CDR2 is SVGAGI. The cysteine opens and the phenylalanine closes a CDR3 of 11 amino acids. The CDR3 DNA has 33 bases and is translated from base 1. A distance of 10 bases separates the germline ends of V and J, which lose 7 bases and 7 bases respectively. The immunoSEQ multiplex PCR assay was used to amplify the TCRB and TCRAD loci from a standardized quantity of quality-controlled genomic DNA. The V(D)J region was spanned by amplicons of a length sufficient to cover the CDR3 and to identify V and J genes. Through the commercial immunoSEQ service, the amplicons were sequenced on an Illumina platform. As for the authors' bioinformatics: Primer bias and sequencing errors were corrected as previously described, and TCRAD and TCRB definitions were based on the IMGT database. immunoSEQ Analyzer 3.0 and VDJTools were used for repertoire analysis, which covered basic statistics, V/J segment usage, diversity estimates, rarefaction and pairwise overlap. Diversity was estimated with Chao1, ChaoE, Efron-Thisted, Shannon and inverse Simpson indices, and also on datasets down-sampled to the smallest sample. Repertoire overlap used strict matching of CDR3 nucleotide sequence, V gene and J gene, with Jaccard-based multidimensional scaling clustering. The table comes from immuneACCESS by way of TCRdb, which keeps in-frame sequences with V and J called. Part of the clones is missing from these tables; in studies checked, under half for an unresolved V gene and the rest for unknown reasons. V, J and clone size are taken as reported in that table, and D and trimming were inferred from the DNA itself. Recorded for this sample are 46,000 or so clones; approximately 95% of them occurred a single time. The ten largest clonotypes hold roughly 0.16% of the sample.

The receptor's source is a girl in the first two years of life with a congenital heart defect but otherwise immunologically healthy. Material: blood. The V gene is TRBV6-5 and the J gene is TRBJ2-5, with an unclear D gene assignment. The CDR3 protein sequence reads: CASTLLGTQYF. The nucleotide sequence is TGTGCCAGCACCCTTCTAGGGACCCAGTACTTC.